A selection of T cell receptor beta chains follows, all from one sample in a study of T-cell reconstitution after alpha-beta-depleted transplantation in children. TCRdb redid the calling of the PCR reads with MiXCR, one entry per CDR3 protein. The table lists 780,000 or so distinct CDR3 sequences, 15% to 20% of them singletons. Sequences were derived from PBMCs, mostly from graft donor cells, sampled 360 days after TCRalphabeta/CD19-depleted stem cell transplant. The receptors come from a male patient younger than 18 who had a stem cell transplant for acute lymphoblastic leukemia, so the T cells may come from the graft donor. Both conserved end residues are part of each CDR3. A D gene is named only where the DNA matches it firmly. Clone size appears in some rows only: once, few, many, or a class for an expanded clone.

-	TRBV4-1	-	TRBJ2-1	TGCGCCAGCAGCCAGGGGCCGATATACAATGAGCAGTTCTTC	CASSQGPIYNEQFF
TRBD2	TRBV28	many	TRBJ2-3	TGTGCCAGCAGTTCCCCCGGGACTAGCGGTACTAGCACAGATACGCAGTATTTT	CASSSPGTSGTSTDTQYF
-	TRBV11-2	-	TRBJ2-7	TGTGCCAGCAGTAAAACGACGGGTCTTACGCGCGAGCAGTACTTC	CASSKTTGLTREQYF
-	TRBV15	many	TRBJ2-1	TGTGCCACCACCTTTCGAGCGGGCGACCTGTTCTTC	CATTFRAGDLFF
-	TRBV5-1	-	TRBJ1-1	TGCGCCAGCAGCTTTTCCCAAACTTCGAACACTGAAGCTTTCTTT	CASSFSQTSNTEAFF
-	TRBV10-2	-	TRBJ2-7	TGCGCCAGCAGCTCAAGTAAAGGCTCCTACGAGCAGTACTTC	CASSSSKGSYEQYF
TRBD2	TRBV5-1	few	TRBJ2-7	TGCGCCAGCACCCCCCTCGATAGCGGGAAGGGTGAGCAGTACTTC	CASTPLDSGKGEQYF
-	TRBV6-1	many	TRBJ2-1	TGTGCCAGCAGTGACCGGCGTCACAATGAGCAGTTCTTC	CASSDRRHNEQFF
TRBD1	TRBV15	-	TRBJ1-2	TGTGCCACCAGCAGAGATCTTGGACAGGGGACCTATGGCTACACCTTC	CATSRDLGQGTYGYTF
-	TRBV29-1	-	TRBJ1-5	TGCAGCGTTACGGGCCTCCCGGACCAGCCCCAGCATTTT	CSVTGLPDQPQHF
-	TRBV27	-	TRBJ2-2	TGTGCCAGCAGCCATAATAGCGTCTCGAACACCGGGGAGCTGTTTTTT	CASSHNSVSNTGELFF
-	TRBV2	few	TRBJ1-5	TGTGCCAGCAGTGCCCAGCCTGGGAGTCAGCCCCAGCATTTT	CASSAQPGSQPQHF
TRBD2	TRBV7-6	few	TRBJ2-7	TGTGCCAGCAGCTTAGTCGCGGGGCTAGCGGGAGGGTTGGTTAGCCACGAGCAGTACTTC	CASSLVAGLAGGLVSHEQYF
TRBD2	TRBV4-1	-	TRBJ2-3	TGCGCCAGCAGCCACTCCGGGACTAGCGGGTTCACAGATACGCAGTATTTT	CASSHSGTSGFTDTQYF
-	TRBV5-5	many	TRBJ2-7	TGTGCCAGCAGCTTCCCGGGTCTCTCCTACGAGCAGTACTTC	CASSFPGLSYEQYF